The clone carrying this T cell receptor beta chain was seen only a few times. Its antigen is unidentified. The TCRbeta library incorporated unique molecular identifiers. In TCRdb, the PCR reads were re-called with MiXCR into one record per CDR3 protein. This sample carries about 200,000 distinct CDR3 sequences, around 8.4% of them seen once, and the ten largest clones take roughly 36%. This specimen comes from a study of T-cell reconstitution after alpha-beta-depleted transplantation in children. Regarding the study as a whole: Most T-cell counts and diversity one year after the transplant came from T cells that were newly produced. Some patients owed their high day-60 TCRbeta diversity to surviving recipient T cells and thymic progenitors.

Germline CDR1 is SGHTA and CDR2 is FQGNSA. This CDR3 has 13 residues. Trimming cost V 4 bases and J 15 bases, with 19 bases left between them. This chain connects TRBV7-2 to TRBJ2-1; D is perhaps TRBD2 (6 bases). This TCR derives from a male patient under 10 years old who had a stem cell transplant for acute myeloid leukemia, so the T cells may come from the graft donor. Sequencing used PBMCs, mostly from graft donor cells, obtained 360 days after TCRalphabeta/CD19-depleted stem cell transplant. The CDR3 spells CASSSTPSGVWFF. The CDR3 DNA reads as TGTGCCAGCAGCTCCACGCCATCGGGGGTTTGGTTCTTC.